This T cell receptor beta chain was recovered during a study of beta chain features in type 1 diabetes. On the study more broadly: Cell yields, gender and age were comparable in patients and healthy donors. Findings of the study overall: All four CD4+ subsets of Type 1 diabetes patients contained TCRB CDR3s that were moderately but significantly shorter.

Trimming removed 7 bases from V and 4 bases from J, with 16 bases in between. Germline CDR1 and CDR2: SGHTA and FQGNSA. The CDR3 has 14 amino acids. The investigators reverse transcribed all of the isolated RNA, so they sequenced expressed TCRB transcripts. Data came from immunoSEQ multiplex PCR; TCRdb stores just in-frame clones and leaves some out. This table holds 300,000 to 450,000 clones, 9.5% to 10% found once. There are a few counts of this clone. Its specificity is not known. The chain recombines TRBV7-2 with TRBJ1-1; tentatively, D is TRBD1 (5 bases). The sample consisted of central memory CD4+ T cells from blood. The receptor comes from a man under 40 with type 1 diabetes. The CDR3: CASTSGARTTEAFF. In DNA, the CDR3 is TGTGCCAGCACCTCCGGGGCAAGGACCACTGAAGCTTTCTTT. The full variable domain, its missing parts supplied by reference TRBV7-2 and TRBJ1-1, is GAGVSQSPSNKVTEKGKDVELRCDPISGHTALYWYRQSLGQGLEFLIYFQGNSAPDKSGLPSDRFSAERTGGSVSTLTIQRTQQEDSAVYLCASTSGARTTEAFFGQGTRLTVV.